The 27 T cell receptor beta chains given below trace back to one sample, sequenced in a study of OX40 agonist ivuxolimab in advanced cancers. Assay: immunoSEQ multiplex PCR; the TCRdb copy retains only in-frame clones and omits some. The table lists some 86,000 clones, around 85% of them singletons. Material: CD4+ or CD8+ T cells sorted from blood, obtained in a trial of the OX40 agonist ivuxolimab. These receptors were taken from an adult with an advanced solid tumor such as melanoma, head and neck, liver or kidney cancer.

The chain has TRBV18 and TRBJ2-1; the match to TRBD2 covers 8 bases. Germline V CDR1 and CDR2: KGHSH, LQKENI. CDR3 size: 12 residues. V trimming: 3 bases; J trimming: 12 bases; junction bases outside the gene matches: 4. The CDR3 protein is CASSPPGGPQFF. CDR3 DNA sequence: TGTGCCAGCTCACCGCCGGGAGGGCCGCAGTTCTTC.

This sequence joins TRBV6-6 and TRBJ1-2, with D possibly being TRBD1 (6 bases). CDR3 size: 12 residues. CDR1 is MNHNY, CDR2 SVGAGI, per germline (reference sequence). The V and J ends lost 10 bases and 3 bases respectively, with 12 bases between them. The DNA for the CDR3 is TGTGCCAACGGGGGGGGCCACTATGGCTACACCTTC. Its protein is CANGGGHYGYTF.

The sample holds one count of this clone. The chain couples TRBV11-3 to TRBJ2-7; TRBD2 agrees at 7 bases. Looked up from germline, CDR1 is SGHNT and CDR2 is YENEEA. There are 14 residues in the CDR3. V lost 2 bases, J lost 4 bases, and 5 bases stayed unmatched. The CDR3 coding sequence is TGTGCCAGCAGCTTAAGGGGTAGCGGGTACGAGCAGTACTTC. Amino acids: CASSLRGSGYEQYF.

The chain recombines TRBV7-2 with TRBJ2-7; 10 nucleotides match TRBD2. This CDR3 has 14 residues. Trimming took 7 bases from V and 5 from J; bases not matched to a gene: 8. Germline CDR1 is SGHTA and CDR2 is FQGNSA. The DNA for the CDR3 is TGTGCCAGCACCAAAGCGGGAGGGCCCCACGAGCAGTACTTC. It codes for CASTKAGGPHEQYF.

The chain employs TRBV5-1 and TRBJ2-7, with D possibly being TRBD1 or TRBD2 (6 bases each). The CDR3 contains 14 residues. Germline CDR1 and CDR2: SGHRS and YFSETQ. Trimming removed 0 bases from V and 4 bases from J, with 11 bases in between. The CDR3 reads CASSLVGGNYEQYF. CDR3 DNA: TGCGCCAGCAGCTTGGTGGGGGGCAATTACGAGCAGTACTTC. The whole variable domain, remainder taken from reference TRBV5-1 and TRBJ2-7, is KAGVTQTPRYLIKTRGQQVTLSCSPISGHRSVSWYQQTPGQGLQFLFEYFSETQRNKGNFPGRFSGRQFSNSRSEMNVSTLELGDSALYLCASSLVGGNYEQYFGPGTRLTVT.

The chain uses TRBV7-9 and TRBJ2-6; either TRBD1 or TRBD2 may fit D (6 bases each). This CDR3 region has 17 residues. Trimming pared 3 bases from V and 2 bases from J, leaving 14 bases between. Germline assignment: CDR1 SEHNR and CDR2 FQNEAQ (reference sequence). The CDR3 here is CASSFSTGAPGANVLTF. The DNA of the CDR3 is TGTGCCAGCAGCTTTAGTACGGGGGCGCCTGGGGCCAACGTCCTGACTTTC.

The genes are TRBV12-5 and TRBJ2-2; 8 nucleotides line up with TRBD1. The V segment lost 1 base and the J segment 5 bases; nucleotides outside the gene matches: 3. The length of the CDR3 is 15 residues. Germline V lookup: CDR1 LGHNT, CDR2 FRNRAP. The CDR3, as DNA: TGTGCTAGTGGTTTGGCAACAGGGGGAACCGGGGAGCTGTTTTTT. Translation: CASGLATGGTGELFF.

This clone was observed a single time. The V gene is TRBV6-5, the J gene TRBJ2-2; no clear D gene. V dropped 0 bases and J dropped 5 bases, with 13 bases sitting between them. Germline values: CDR1 MNHEY, CDR2 SVGAGI. CDR3 length equals 16 residues. The CDR3 protein is CASSYSDVRGTGELFF. CDR3 DNA: TGTGCCAGCAGTTACTCGGACGTTAGAGGAACCGGGGAGCTGTTTTTT.

This clone appeared a single time. The chain combines TRBV28 with TRBJ2-7, with 7 bases that match TRBD2. The length of the CDR3 is 14 residues. Germline CDR1 MDHEN, CDR2 SYDVKM. V shed 3 bases, J shed 4 bases, and the junction held 6 bases outside the gene matches. CDR3 sequence: CASSLGGVSYEQYF. DNA for the CDR3: TGTGCCAGCAGTTTGGGAGGGGTTAGTTACGAGCAGTACTTC.

The DNA of the CDR3 is TGTGCCATCAGTGAGTCCACAGGGGCGCGGACTGAAGCTTTCTTT. Residues: CAISESTGARTEAFF. The chain has TRBV10-3 and TRBJ1-1; 7 nucleotides agree with TRBD1. The V and J ends lost 0 bases and 5 bases, in that order; junction bases with no gene match: 6. The germline gives CDR1 ENHRY, CDR2 SYGVKD. This CDR3 is built from 15 residues.

CDR3 coding DNA: TGCGCCAGCAGGTTGTCTGCGGGGAGAGAGACAGATACGCAGTATTTT. Residues: CASRLSAGRETDTQYF. J is TRBJ2-3 and V is TRBV5-1; possible D gene TRBD2, 6 bases. Trimming removed 5 bases from V and 3 bases from J, with 19 bases in between. Germline-derived CDR1 and CDR2 are SGHRS and YFSETQ. The CDR3 has 16 amino acids.

The J gene is TRBJ2-3, the V gene TRBV28; no reliable D call. Germline CDR1 reads MDHEN; CDR2 reads SYDVKM. This CDR3 has 14 amino acids. V lost 7 bases and J 2 bases, leaving 13 bases between the germline ends. The chain's CDR3 is CASTSTRITDTQYF. CDR3 sequence (DNA): TGTGCCAGCACCTCGACCAGAATCACAGATACGCAGTATTTT.

The genes are TRBV6-5 and TRBJ1-1; 11 nucleotides line up with TRBD1. CDR3 length: 13 residues. V lost 5 bases to trimming and J lost 11 bases; unmatched junction nucleotides: 7. Germline V lookup: CDR1 MNHEY, CDR2 SVGAGI. The CDR3 sequence: CASSPRTGGWAFF. The CDR3, as DNA: TGTGCCAGCAGTCCGCGGACAGGGGGCTGGGCTTTCTTT.

This rearrangement joins TRBV7-2 to TRBJ2-7; TRBD1 matches at 9 bases. Per the germline V gene, CDR1 is SGHTA and CDR2 is FQGNSA. Trimming cost V 3 bases and J 1 base; bases outside gene matches: 7. CDR3 size: 16 residues. In DNA form, the CDR3 reads TGTGCCAGCAGCTTTACAGGGGGCTCCCTTTCCTACGAGCAGTACTTC. Amino acids: CASSFTGGSLSYEQYF.

The genes are TRBV6-6 and TRBJ2-1; 10 nucleotides agree with TRBD2. Germline V gene lookup returns CDR1 MNHNY and CDR2 SVGAGI (reference sequence). CDR3 size: 15 residues. V lost 0 bases to trimming and J lost 8 bases; unmatched junction nucleotides: 4. The CDR3 DNA reads as TGTGCCAGCAGTTACTCGAACAGCGGGAGGGATGAGCAGTTCTTC. Residues: CASSYSNSGRDEQFF.

The chain combines TRBV2 with TRBJ2-7; D is possibly TRBD2 (6 bases). Between the trimmed V and J ends, which lost 6 bases and 3 bases, there was a span of 15 bases. CDR1 and CDR2 (germline): SNHLY, FYNNEI. The CDR3 length is 14 residues. The CDR3 loop is CASRDPGLIYEQYF. Here the CDR3 DNA reads TGTGCCAGCAGGGACCCGGGACTTATCTACGAGCAGTACTTC.

The chain carries TRBV5-1 and TRBJ2-5; D unclear. V was shortened by 5 bases and J by 5 bases, with 16 bases between the two germline ends. The CDR3 contains 14 residues. The germline V gene has CDR1 SGHRS and CDR2 YFSETQ. The CDR3 DNA is TGCGCCAGCAGTGTATCCAGGAGCTCTGAGACCCAGTACTTC. Its translation: CASSVSRSSETQYF.

This chain links TRBV7-2 with TRBJ2-7; 7 nucleotides match TRBD1. The CDR3 loop spans 17 amino acids. V was pared by 5 bases and J by 1 base, with 14 bases of the junction left unmatched. Germline V CDR1 and CDR2: SGHTA, FQGNSA. CDR3 nucleotide sequence: TGTGCCAGCAGCCCCCAAAGCGACAGGGCATCTTCCTACGAGCAGTACTTC. This sequence encodes CASSPQSDRASSYEQYF. Drawing the rest from reference TRBV7-2 and TRBJ2-7, the complete variable domain is GAGVSQSPSNKVTEKGKDVELRCDPISGHTALYWYRQSLGQGLEFLIYFQGNSAPDKSGLPSDRFSAERTGGSVSTLTIQRTQQEDSAVYLCASSPQSDRASSYEQYFGPGTRLTVT.

The gene calls are TRBV7-2 and TRBJ2-1, with 10 bases matching TRBD2. The CDR3 contains 15 residues. Germline trimming cut 1 base from V and 9 bases from J; bases unmatched to any gene: 6. Germline V CDR1 and CDR2: SGHTA, FQGNSA. DNA of the CDR3: TGTGCCAGCAGCTTAGTGTCTAGCGGGAGCTCTGAGCAGTTCTTC. Its protein product is CASSLVSSGSSEQFF.

The V and J genes are TRBV7-3 and TRBJ1-1; D might be TRBD1 (5 bases). Trimming stripped 5 bases from V and 5 bases from J, with 6 bases between. This CDR3 region has 11 residues. Germline lookup yields CDR1 SGHTA and CDR2 FQGTGA. The CDR3 region has the DNA TGTGCCAGCAGCGAGGGGACTGAAGCTTTCTTT. This translates into CASSEGTEAFF.

The chain uses TRBV7-2 and TRBJ2-3; 8 positions agree with TRBD2. Germline V gives CDR1 SGHTA, CDR2 FQGNSA. Trimming removed 2 bases from V and 3 bases from J; junction bases left unmatched: 4. CDR3 length equals 15 residues. CDR3 in amino acids: CASSLLAGMTDTQYF. The CDR3 DNA follows: TGTGCCAGCAGCTTATTAGCGGGAATGACAGATACGCAGTATTTT. The variable domain in full, completed from reference TRBV7-2 and TRBJ2-3, reads GAGVSQSPSNKVTEKGKDVELRCDPISGHTALYWYRQSLGQGLEFLIYFQGNSAPDKSGLPSDRFSAERTGGSVSTLTIQRTQQEDSAVYLCASSLLAGMTDTQYFGPGTRLTVL.

This chain connects TRBV7-9 to TRBJ2-1; 9 nucleotides agree with TRBD2. V lost 8 bases, J lost 8 bases, and 13 bases stayed unmatched. The CDR3 sequence is 15 residues long. CDR1 and CDR2 from the germline V gene are SEHNR and FQNEAQ (reference sequence). CDR3 sequence: CASGPLHSGRDEQFF. CDR3 coding DNA: TGTGCCAGCGGGCCACTACATAGCGGGAGAGATGAGCAGTTCTTC.

The rearrangement joins TRBV4-1 to TRBJ2-7; D not certain. The V gene lost 2 bases and the J gene lost 0 bases, with 11 bases spanning the gap. Germline CDR1 and CDR2: MGHRA and YSYEKL. This CDR3 is built from 15 residues. CDR3 sequence: CASSQHLAVSYEQYF. CDR3 nucleotides: TGCGCCAGCAGCCAACACTTGGCAGTCTCCTACGAGCAGTACTTC.

The chain employs TRBV5-1 and TRBJ2-7; the match to TRBD1 covers 11 bases. Germline assignment: CDR1 SGHRS and CDR2 YFSETQ. CDR3 size: 14 residues. V trimming: 4 bases; J trimming: 6 bases; junction bases outside the gene matches: 6. The CDR3 spells CASSVDGTGGEQYF. The DNA for the CDR3 is TGCGCCAGCAGCGTCGACGGGACAGGGGGCGAGCAGTACTTC.

The chain couples TRBV6-1 to TRBJ1-1, with D perhaps matching TRBD1 (5 bases). Trimming removed 4 bases at V and 3 bases at J, with 15 bases between. This CDR3 contains 15 residues. Germline V gene data show CDR1 as MNHNS and CDR2 as SASEGT. The DNA for the CDR3 is TGTGCCAGCAGTGCCCCAACGGTGGGGGACACTGAAGCTTTCTTT. This encodes CASSAPTVGDTEAFF.

This clone has just one count. The chain carries TRBV28 and TRBJ2-3, with 12 bases aligning to TRBD2. CDR1 and CDR2 from the germline V gene are MDHEN and SYDVKM. CDR3 length equals 18 residues. With V trimmed by 3 bases and J by 0 bases, 7 bases remained unmatched. The CDR3 nucleotides are TGTGCCAGCAGTTTCGTGACTAGCGGGAGCCTAAGCACAGATACGCAGTATTTT. Protein product: CASSFVTSGSLSTDTQYF.

The CDR3 DNA reads TGTGCCAGCAGTTCACAGGGGGTTGGGGGCTATGGCTACACCTTC. This sequence encodes CASSSQGVGGYGYTF. The chain has TRBV28 and TRBJ1-2, with TRBD1 matching over 8 bases. V lost 4 bases to trimming and J lost 4 bases; unmatched junction nucleotides: 8. Germline V gene sequence: CDR1 MDHEN, CDR2 SYDVKM. The CDR3 totals 15 residues.